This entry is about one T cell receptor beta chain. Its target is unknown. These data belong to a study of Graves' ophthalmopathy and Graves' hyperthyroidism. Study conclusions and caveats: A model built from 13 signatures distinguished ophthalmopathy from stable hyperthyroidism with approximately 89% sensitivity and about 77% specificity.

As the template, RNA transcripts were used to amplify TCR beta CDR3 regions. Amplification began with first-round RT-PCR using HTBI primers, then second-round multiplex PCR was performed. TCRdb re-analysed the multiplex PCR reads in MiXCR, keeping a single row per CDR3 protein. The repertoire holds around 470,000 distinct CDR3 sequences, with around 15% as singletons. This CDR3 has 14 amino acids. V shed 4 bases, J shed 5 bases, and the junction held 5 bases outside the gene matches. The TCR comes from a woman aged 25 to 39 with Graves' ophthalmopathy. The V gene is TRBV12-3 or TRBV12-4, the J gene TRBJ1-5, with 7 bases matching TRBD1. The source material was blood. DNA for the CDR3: TGTGCCAGCAGTTCCGCAGGGGGGTATCAGCCCCAGCATTTT. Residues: CASSSAGGYQPQHF.